The entry below gives a single TCR beta chain sequence along with its context. Its target is unknown. This sample is part of a study of OX40 agonist ivuxolimab in advanced cancers. General observations from the study: Among patients with partial responses at 0.1-3.0 mg/kg, clonal expansion was among the lowest. Expanded clones were, on average, more numerous in CD8+ T cells than in CD4+.

The table came from immunoSEQ multiplex PCR; TCRdb's copy has only in-frame clones and leaves some out. The data contain 70,000 or so clones, approximately 90% of them singletons. The sequence was obtained from an adult with an advanced solid tumor such as melanoma, head and neck, liver or kidney cancer. The material was CD4+ or CD8+ T cells sorted from blood, obtained in a trial of the OX40 agonist ivuxolimab.

The CDR3 reads CASSINAGLEQYF. CDR3 nucleotide sequence: TGTGCCAGTAGTATTAATGCAGGCCTCGAGCAGTACTTC. This chain uses TRBV19 with TRBJ2-7; D remains unclear. The CDR3 runs 13 residues. Germline loops: CDR1 LNHDA, CDR2 SQIVND (reference sequence). The V and J ends lost 3 bases and 6 bases respectively, with 12 bases between them. The variable domain in full, with the rest retrieved from reference TRBV19 and TRBJ2-7, is DGGITQSPKYLFRKEGQNVTLSCEQNLNHDAMYWYRQDPGQGLRLIYYSQIVNDFQKGDIAEGYSVSREKKESFPLTVTSAQKNPTAFYLCASSINAGLEQYFGPGTRLTVT.